This entry concerns a single TCR beta chain. The data stem from a study of T-cell memory formation after mild COVID-19. This CDR3 contains 14 residues. Per germline, CDR1 SGHRS and CDR2 YFSETQ. V shed 4 bases and J shed 8 bases, with 15 bases lying between them. TCRdb re-derived calls from the 5' RACE reads in MiXCR, one entry per CDR3 protein. Here the sample spans around 530,000 distinct CDR3 sequences, about a fifth being singletons. The source of this sequence is an adult woman who had mild COVID-19 (a few samples of this study predate the infection). Cell type and time point are not known. The sequenced sample was PBMCs or a T cell subset sorted from them (not recorded which). The genes are TRBV5-1 and TRBJ2-2; D is unresolved. CDR3 sequence reads: CASSPQDWGGELFF. The CDR3 DNA is TGCGCCAGCAGCCCTCAAGATTGGGGAGGGGAGCTGTTTTTT.